Listed here are 5 T cell receptor beta chains from one sample, sequenced in a study of control samples from healthy donors and cancer patients. TCRdb's table, derived via immunoSEQ multiplex PCR, lists solely in-frame clones and lacks some. This repertoire shows some 150,000 clones, more than 85% found once; its top ten account for about 3.2%. Sample: blood. The receptor set was obtained from a young man in good health.

This clone showed up just once. This chain connects TRBV18 to TRBJ2-3; D is unresolved. In germline, CDR1 is KGHSH, CDR2 LQKENI. The V end was cut by 9 bases, the J end by 4 bases, with 8 bases between. There are 11 residues in the CDR3. The CDR3: CASADADTQYF. For the CDR3, the DNA is TGTGCCAGTGCAGACGCAGATACGCAGTATTTT.

The rearrangement uses TRBV7-6 and TRBJ2-3; D assignment may be TRBD1 or TRBD2 (6 bases each). Per germline, CDR1 SGHVS and CDR2 FNYEAQ. CDR3 length: 15 amino acids. Trimming pared 1 base from V and 4 bases from J, leaving 12 bases between. CDR3 in amino acids: CASSLGLGGPDTQYF. The CDR3 nucleotides are TGTGCCAGCAGCTTAGGGCTGGGGGGCCCAGATACGCAGTATTTT.

This CDR3 is CASSPRVLSTMNTEAFF. The DNA for the CDR3 is TGTGCCAGCTCACCCAGGGTCCTCTCTACGATGAACACTGAAGCTTTCTTT. The genes are TRBV18 and TRBJ1-1; possibly TRBD1 for D (5 bases). Trimming shortened V by 3 bases and J by 0 bases, and 17 bases separated the two germline ends. Germline CDR1 and CDR2: KGHSH and LQKENI. CDR3 length equals 17 residues. Combining the CDR3 with reference TRBV18 and TRBJ1-1 gives the whole variable domain NAGVMQNPRHLVRRRGQEARLRCSPMKGHSHVYWYRQLPEEGLKFMVYLQKENIIDESGMPKERFSAEFPKEGPSILRIQQVVRGDSAAYFCASSPRVLSTMNTEAFFGQGTRLTVV.

V and J are TRBV29-1 and TRBJ1-1; D remains unclear. Germline CDR1 reads SQVTM; CDR2 reads ANQGSEA. This CDR3 region has 15 residues. V lost 6 bases, J lost 5 bases, and 22 bases lay in between. CDR3 DNA sequence: TGCAGCGTCCCTAAGAAAGGTGCAGGAAAAACTGAAGCTTTCTTT. It is translated as CSVPKKGAGKTEAFF.

This rearrangement joins TRBV5-6 to TRBJ1-2, with D possibly TRBD1 on 6 matching bases. V was pared by 6 bases and J by 7 bases, with 19 bases between. This CDR3 is 14 amino acids long. Germline CDR1 reads SGHDT; CDR2 reads YYEEEE. The CDR3 nucleotides are TGTGCCAGCATCGGGATGGGGGGCGCATCTGGCTACACCTTC. It encodes CASIGMGGASGYTF. The variable domain in full, completed from reference TRBV5-6 and TRBJ1-2, reads DAGVTQSPTHLIKTRGQQVTLRCSPKSGHDTVSWYQQALGQGPQFIFQYYEEEERQRGNFPDRFSGHQFPNYSSELNVNALLLGDSALYLCASIGMGGASGYTFGSGTRLTVV.